The 20 T cell receptor beta chains below come from one sample, sequenced in a study of identical twins. TCRdb analysed the 5' RACE reads with MiXCR anew, one entry per CDR3 protein. The top ten clones hold 4.3% of a sample with over 600,000 distinct CDR3 sequences, around 20% of them seen once. These data were likewise used in another study, on T cells expressing NK-cell markers.

The material sequenced was PBMCs. Source of these receptors: a woman between 18 and 29 years old in good health.

The CDR3 sequence: CASSREGLPDTQYF. The CDR3 bases are TGTGCCAGCAGCCGCGAGGGACTCCCAGATACGCAGTATTTT. V gene TRBV9 combines with J gene TRBJ2-3; D might be TRBD2 (6 bases). CDR3 length: 14 amino acids. V gave up 4 bases and J gave up 4 bases, with 13 bases separating them. Per the germline V gene, CDR1 is SGDLS and CDR2 is YYNGEE. The full variable domain, in which reference TRBV9 and TRBJ2-3 provide the parts outside the CDR3, is DSGVTQTPKHLITATGQRVTLRCSPRSGDLSVYWYQQSLDQGLQFLIQYYNGEERAKGNILERFSAQQFPDLHSELNLSSLELGDSALYFCASSREGLPDTQYFGPGTRLTVL.

This clonotype has a handful of counts. The genes are TRBV7-2 and TRBJ2-1, with D perhaps matching TRBD1 (6 bases). CDR3 length: 17 amino acids. The germline gives CDR1 SGHTA, CDR2 FQGNSA. V was shortened by 1 base and J by 1 base, with 14 bases between the two germline ends. The CDR3 sequence is CASSLVTAGTSYNEQFF. CDR3 in DNA: TGTGCCAGCAGCTTAGTAACAGCTGGGACATCCTACAATGAGCAGTTCTTC.

This clonotype was recorded only once. This chain uses TRBV18 with TRBJ2-7; 10 bases map to TRBD2. V lost 0 bases and J lost 3; bases outside the gene matches: 8. CDR1 KGHSH and CDR2 LQKENI come from the germline V gene. The CDR3 is 17 amino acids. CDR3 DNA sequence: TGTGCCAGCTCACCACCGAATCGAGCGGGAGGGGACTACGAGCAGTACTTC. Translation gives CASSPPNRAGGDYEQYF.

Only a few counts were recorded for this clonotype. The chain combines TRBV6-1 with TRBJ2-7; no firm D call. The CDR3 has 13 residues. The V end lost 6 bases, the J end lost 0 bases, and 9 bases lay between the germline ends. The germline gives CDR1 MNHNS, CDR2 SASEGT. The CDR3 protein is CASSLYRSYEQYF. DNA for the CDR3: TGTGCCAGCAGCCTATACCGCTCCTACGAGCAGTACTTC.

This chain joins TRBV12-3 or TRBV12-4 and TRBJ1-5; D ambiguous. This CDR3 is built from 14 residues. Trimming took off 2 bases at V and 5 bases at J, with 10 bases between the two ends. The CDR3 here is CASSLWEADQPQHF. The CDR3 nucleotides are TGTGCCAGCAGTTTATGGGAGGCCGATCAGCCCCAGCATTTT.

This clonotype has a count of ten or more. This chain joins TRBV12-3 or TRBV12-4 and TRBJ2-4, with a possible D match to TRBD2 (6 bases). V dropped 8 bases and J dropped 3 bases, with 20 bases sitting between them. The CDR3 is 16 residues long. Written as DNA, the CDR3 is TGTGCCAGCGACGCACCGGGGGAGGAGGGCAAAAACATTCAGTACTTC. It encodes CASDAPGEEGKNIQYF.

There are many counts of this clonotype. The chain carries TRBV5-1 and TRBJ2-1; 8 bases agree with TRBD2. This CDR3 contains 15 residues. The trim removed 4 bases at V and 3 bases at J, leaving 6 bases unmatched. Per the germline V gene, CDR1 is SGHRS and CDR2 is YFSETQ. This CDR3 is CASSAEAGDYNEQFF. The CDR3 bases are TGCGCCAGCAGCGCAGAAGCGGGGGACTACAATGAGCAGTTCTTC.

V is TRBV5-1 and J is TRBJ1-4, with 9 bases lining up with TRBD1. After removal of 9 bases from V and 8 bases from J, the junction contained 5 bases not matched to a gene. Germline lookup yields CDR1 SGHRS and CDR2 YFSETQ. The CDR3 has 12 amino acids. CDR3 sequence reads: CATQGAEEKLFF. CDR3 nucleotides: TGCGCCACACAGGGGGCGGAGGAAAAACTGTTTTTT.

The chain recombines TRBV12-3 or TRBV12-4 with TRBJ1-3; 7 nucleotides align to TRBD1. The CDR3 has 17 residues. V trimming: 5 bases; J trimming: 0 bases; junction bases outside the gene matches: 10. CDR3 nucleotides: TGTGCCAGCAGTCCTAATTTGGGACAGCTCTCTGGAAACACCATATATTTT. Its protein is CASSPNLGQLSGNTIYF.

This clonotype was observed a handful of times. This sequence joins TRBV5-1 and TRBJ2-3, with 9 bases matching TRBD1. The germline CDR1 and CDR2 sequences are SGHRS and YFSETQ. CDR3 length: 14 residues. The V segment lost 5 bases and the J segment 6 bases; nucleotides outside the gene matches: 7. This CDR3 is CASRGQGLEDTQYF. DNA of the CDR3: TGCGCCAGCAGGGGACAGGGTCTCGAGGATACGCAGTATTTT.

V usage is TRBV6-2 or TRBV6-3 and J usage is TRBJ2-1; D is unclear. The CDR3 runs 16 residues. From germline, CDR1 is MNHEY and CDR2 SVGEGT. Trimming left V 6 bases short and J 6 bases short, with 21 bases between. This chain's CDR3 is CASSPWRLALFNEQFF. The CDR3 bases are TGTGCCAGCAGCCCTTGGCGCTTAGCCCTTTTCAATGAGCAGTTCTTC.

The genes are TRBV5-1 and TRBJ2-3; the D is unclear. V dropped 0 bases and J dropped 0 bases, with 8 bases sitting between them. This CDR3 is built from 15 residues. CDR1 and CDR2 (germline): SGHRS, YFSETQ. CDR3 bases: TGCGCCAGCAGCTTGGAGGGTCAGAGCACAGATACGCAGTATTTT. This translates into CASSLEGQSTDTQYF.

This clonotype appeared a few times. This chain uses TRBV20-1 with TRBJ2-1; 8 positions agree with TRBD2. Germline CDR1 DFQATT, CDR2 SNEGSKA (reference sequence). Trimming at V came to 2 bases and at J to 12 bases, leaving 12 bases not matched to a gene. The CDR3 consists of 14 residues. Here the CDR3 DNA reads TGCAGTGCTAGACGGACTAGCCCCAGGGTCGGGCAGTTCTTC. Its translation is CSARRTSPRVGQFF.

There are a few counts of this clonotype. The rearrangement uses TRBV20-1 and TRBJ2-1; D is ambiguous. V lost 3 bases to trimming and J lost 4 bases, with 7 bases between them. This CDR3 comprises 12 residues. Germline V gene data show CDR1 as DFQATT and CDR2 as SNEGSKA (reference sequence). The CDR3 DNA reads as TGCAGTGCTAGCGGCCTTTACAATGAGCAGTTCTTC. Translated: CSASGLYNEQFF.

This clonotype has only a few counts. CDR3 sequence: CSGQMNYNEQFF. As DNA, the CDR3 is TGCAGCGGACAGATGAATTACAATGAGCAGTTCTTC. This chain links TRBV20-1 with TRBJ2-1, with TRBD1 as a possible D gene (6 bases). Per germline, CDR1 DFQATT and CDR2 SNEGSKA (reference sequence). The CDR3 runs 12 residues.

Regarding this clonotype: Relative to the germline gene, one junction end is altered; a read error may explain this. The rearrangement joins TRBV6-5 to TRBJ2-5; D is ambiguous. CDR1 and CDR2 from the germline V gene are MNHEY and SVGAGI. There are 11 residues in the CDR3. The CDR3 spells CAISYGQIQYF. CDR3 in DNA: TGTGCCATCAGTTACGGGCAGATACAGTACTTC.

This clonotype was detected only a few times. The DNA for the CDR3 is TGCAGTGCTGGGTCCATAGCGGGAGGGCTTAATGAGCAGTTCTTC. This codes for CSAGSIAGGLNEQFF. V and J are TRBV20-1 and TRBJ2-1, with TRBD2 matching over 11 bases. Germline V gene lookup returns CDR1 DFQATT and CDR2 SNEGSKA (reference sequence). This CDR3 has 15 amino acids. V trimming: 5 bases; J trimming: 7 bases; junction bases outside the gene matches: 10.

As for this clonotype: Germline is not matched at one junction end, which may reflect a read error. The chain combines TRBV20-1 with TRBJ2-1, with 7 bases lining up with TRBD2. The CDR3 extends over 17 amino acids. Germline CDR1 is DFQATT and CDR2 is SNEGSKA (reference sequence). The CDR3: CCARDWGAGRSYNEQFF. CDR3 DNA: TGCTGTGCTAGAGATTGGGGAGCGGGACGCTCCTACAATGAGCAGTTCTTC.

This rearrangement joins TRBV25-1 to TRBJ2-1; 9 bases align to TRBD1. V dropped 3 bases and J dropped 5; count of bases not matched to a gene: 5. This CDR3 has 15 residues. Germline values: CDR1 MGHDK, CDR2 SYGVNS. The CDR3 spells CASSDPGQGNNEQFF. CDR3 coding DNA: TGTGCCAGCAGTGATCCGGGACAGGGTAACAATGAGCAGTTCTTC. Looking up the rest from reference TRBV25-1 and TRBJ2-1 gives the full variable domain: EADIYQTPRYLVIGTGKKITLECSQTMGHDKMYWYQQDPGMELHLIHYSYGVNSTEKGDLSSESTVSRIRTEHFPLTLESARPSHTSQYLCASSDPGQGNNEQFFGPGTRLTVL.

This clonotype was counted ten times or more. The rearrangement joins TRBV10-3 to TRBJ2-3; a possible D gene is TRBD2 (7 bases). CDR1 ENHRY and CDR2 SYGVKD come from the germline V gene. V lost 6 bases to trimming and J lost 3 bases, with 13 bases between them. The CDR3 totals 14 residues. The DNA for the CDR3 is TGTGCCATCAGCCTCGGGGGGCGAACAGATACGCAGTATTTT. The encoded protein is CAISLGGRTDTQYF.